The 4 T cell receptor beta chains listed next were all sequenced from one sample in a study of OX40 agonist ivuxolimab in advanced cancers. Sequencing was performed with immunoSEQ multiplex PCR; in TCRdb, only in-frame clones are kept and a portion is missing. The profile shows roughly 48,000 clones, 82% of them singletons. Material: CD4+ or CD8+ T cells sorted from blood, obtained in a trial of the OX40 agonist ivuxolimab. Source of these receptors: an adult with an advanced solid tumor such as melanoma, head and neck, liver or kidney cancer.

J is TRBJ1-2 and V is TRBV6-5, with TRBD1 as a possible D gene (5 bases). Germline V CDR1 and CDR2: MNHEY, SVGAGI. V lost 6 bases, J lost 10 bases, and 24 bases lay in between. The CDR3 has 15 amino acids. The CDR3 DNA follows: TGTGCCAGCAGGCCTTCCGGGGGAGCTAGCTACGCCTACACCTTC. This codes for CASRPSGGASYAYTF.

This chain uses TRBV30 with TRBJ2-1; possible D gene TRBD1, 8 bases. There are 15 residues in the CDR3. Germline V lookup: CDR1 GTSNPN, CDR2 SVGIG (reference sequence). V was trimmed by 2 bases and J by 10 bases, leaving 21 bases between them. The DNA of the CDR3 is TGTGCCTGGAGTCCAGGGGGCGGGAGAAGCGACGAGCAGTTCTTC. It encodes CAWSPGGGRSDEQFF.

The gene calls are TRBV6-4 and TRBJ2-1; D possibly corresponds to TRBD2 (6 bases). The CDR3 is 16 residues long. V lost 3 bases and J lost 6, with 18 bases in between. The V gene's germline CDR1 is MRHNA and CDR2 SNTAGT. The CDR3 DNA reads TGTGCCAGCAGTGAGCGGGATACACGGGCGGGCAATGAGCAGTTCTTC. It yields the protein CASSERDTRAGNEQFF.

The genes are TRBV11-2 and TRBJ2-2; D tentatively reads TRBD1 or TRBD2 (5 bases each). The CDR3 runs to 14 residues. Germline V gene sequence: CDR1 SGHAT, CDR2 FQNNGV. Trimming left V 1 base short and J 5 bases short, with 8 bases between. The CDR3 spells CASSLVGGTGELFF. The CDR3 DNA is TGTGCCAGCAGCTTAGTTGGGGGAACCGGGGAGCTGTTTTTT. Combining the CDR3 with reference TRBV11-2 and TRBJ2-2 gives the whole variable domain EAGVAQSPRYKIIEKRQSVAFWCNPISGHATLYWYQQILGQGPKLLIQFQNNGVVDDSQLPKDRFSAERLKGVDSTLKIQPAKLEDSAVYLCASSLVGGTGELFFGEGSRLTVL.